This T cell receptor beta chain was sequenced for a study of T cell responses to AZD1222 COVID-19 vaccine. General study findings and limits: Only after the peak T cell response were repertoires sampled. Just 5 to 7 AZD1222 recipients were seropositive at baseline.

Clones were sequenced by immunoSEQ multiplex PCR, and TCRdb holds only the in-frame ones, with some missing. Found here are 200,000 to 250,000 clones, roughly 94% of them singletons; the top ten hold 1.7%. The CDR3 runs to 15 residues. Trimming removed 4 bases at V and 7 bases at J, with 17 bases between. Germline CDR1 and CDR2: SEHNR and FQNEAQ (reference sequence). About this clone: Its antigen is not identified.

This specimen consisted of peripheral blood, obtained 28 days after the second dose of the MenACWY control vaccine. The TCR originated in an adult who received the MenACWY meningococcal vaccine as a control. V gene TRBV7-9 combines with J gene TRBJ1-5, with D possibly matching TRBD1 (5 bases). CDR3 amino acids: CASSYAQGEGQPQHF. CDR3 bases: TGTGCCAGCAGCTACGCTCAGGGTGAGGGACAGCCCCAGCATTTT.